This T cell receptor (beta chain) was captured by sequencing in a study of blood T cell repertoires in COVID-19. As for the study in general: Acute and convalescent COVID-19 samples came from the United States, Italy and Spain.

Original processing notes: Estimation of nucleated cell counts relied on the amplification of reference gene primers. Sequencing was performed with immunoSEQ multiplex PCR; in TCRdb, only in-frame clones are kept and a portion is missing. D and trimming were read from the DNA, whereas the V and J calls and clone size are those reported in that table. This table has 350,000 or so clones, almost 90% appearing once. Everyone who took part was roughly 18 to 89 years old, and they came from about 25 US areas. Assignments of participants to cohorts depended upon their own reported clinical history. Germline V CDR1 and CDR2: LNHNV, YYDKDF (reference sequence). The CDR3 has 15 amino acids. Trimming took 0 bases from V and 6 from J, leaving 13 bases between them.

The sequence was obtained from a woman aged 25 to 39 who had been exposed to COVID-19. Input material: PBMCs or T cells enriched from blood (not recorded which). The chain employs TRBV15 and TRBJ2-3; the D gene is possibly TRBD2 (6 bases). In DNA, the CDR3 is TGTGCCACCAGCAGAGAAGGCACGGCGGGGGATACGCAGTATTTT. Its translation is CATSREGTAGDTQYF.